The rows below give T cell receptor beta chains drawn from one sample of a study of T cells expressing NK-cell markers. From the 5' RACE reads, TCRdb lists one entry per CDR3 protein and no DNA. The sample has about 260,000 distinct CDR3 sequences. Sequencing was done on a sample of blood T cells: a sorted CD56 or NKG2C T cell subset, CD4+ or CD8+ T cells, or bulk PBMC T cells (not recorded which). The receptor set was obtained from a woman between 18 and 75 years old in good health. Each CDR3 is given with its conserved first and last residue.

len: 14
j_gene: TRBJ2-3
v_gene: TRBV7-9
CDR3aa: CASSLVSEPVTQYF

len: 14
j_gene: TRBJ2-1
v_gene: TRBV5-4
CDR3aa: CASSFTGNYNEQFF

len: 16
j_gene: TRBJ2-1
v_gene: TRBV12-3/TRBV12-4
CDR3aa: CASSLSAGVTYNEQFF

len: 14
j_gene: TRBJ1-6
v_gene: TRBV18
CDR3aa: CASSPRGRDSPLHF

len: 17
j_gene: TRBJ1-5
v_gene: TRBV4-1
CDR3aa: CASSQDMGQYSNQPQHF

len: 13
j_gene: TRBJ1-1
v_gene: TRBV20-1
CDR3aa: CSAHPAGSPEAFF

len: 13
j_gene: TRBJ1-2
v_gene: TRBV12-3/TRBV12-4
CDR3aa: CASSLSRTYGYTF

len: 16
j_gene: TRBJ2-1
v_gene: TRBV6-4
CDR3aa: CASSDVGGAVYNEQFF

len: 14
j_gene: TRBJ1-3
v_gene: TRBV7-6
CDR3aa: CASSLTRSGNTIYF

len: 17
j_gene: TRBJ2-1
v_gene: TRBV6-5
CDR3aa: CASSSGGARRLFNEQFF

len: 15
j_gene: TRBJ2-1
v_gene: TRBV4-2
CDR3aa: CASSDGGAGHNEQFF